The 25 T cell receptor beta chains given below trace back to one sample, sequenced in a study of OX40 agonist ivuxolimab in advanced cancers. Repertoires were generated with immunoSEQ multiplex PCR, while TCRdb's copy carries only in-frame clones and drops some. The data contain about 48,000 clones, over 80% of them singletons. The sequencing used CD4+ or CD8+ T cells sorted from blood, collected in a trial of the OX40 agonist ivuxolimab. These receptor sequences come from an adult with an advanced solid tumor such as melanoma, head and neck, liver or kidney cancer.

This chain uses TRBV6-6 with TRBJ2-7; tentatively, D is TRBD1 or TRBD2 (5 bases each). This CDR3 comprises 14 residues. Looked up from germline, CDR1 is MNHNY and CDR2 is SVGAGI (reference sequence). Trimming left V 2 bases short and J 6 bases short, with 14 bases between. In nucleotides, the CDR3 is TGTGCCAGCAGTTACGAGGGGCTGTCGGCCGAGCAGTACTTC. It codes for CASSYEGLSAEQYF.

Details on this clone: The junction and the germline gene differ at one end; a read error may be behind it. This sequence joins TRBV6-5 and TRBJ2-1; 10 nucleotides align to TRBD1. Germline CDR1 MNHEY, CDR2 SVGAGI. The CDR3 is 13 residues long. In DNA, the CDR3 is TGTGCCAGCAGTTTGGACAGGGGGGAGGGCGATATCTTC. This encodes CASSLDRGEGDIF.

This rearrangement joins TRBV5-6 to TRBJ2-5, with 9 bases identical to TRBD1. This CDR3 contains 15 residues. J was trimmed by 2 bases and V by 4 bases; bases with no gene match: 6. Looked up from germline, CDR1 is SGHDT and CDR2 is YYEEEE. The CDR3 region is CASSQRDRAQETQYF. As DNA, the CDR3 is TGTGCCAGCAGCCAGCGGGACAGGGCACAAGAGACCCAGTACTTC.

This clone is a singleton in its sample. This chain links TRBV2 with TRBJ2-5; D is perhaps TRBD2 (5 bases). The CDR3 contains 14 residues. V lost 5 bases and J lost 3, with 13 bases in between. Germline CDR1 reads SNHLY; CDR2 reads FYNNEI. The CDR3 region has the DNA TGTGCCAGCAGTCGGACCCGGGGAGAAGAGACCCAGTACTTC. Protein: CASSRTRGEETQYF. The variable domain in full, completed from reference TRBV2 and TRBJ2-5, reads EPEVTQTPSHQVTQMGQEVILRCVPISNHLYFYWYRQILGQKVEFLVSFYNNEISEKSEIFDDQFSVERPDGSNFTLKIRSTKLEDSAMYFCASSRTRGEETQYFGPGTRLLVL.

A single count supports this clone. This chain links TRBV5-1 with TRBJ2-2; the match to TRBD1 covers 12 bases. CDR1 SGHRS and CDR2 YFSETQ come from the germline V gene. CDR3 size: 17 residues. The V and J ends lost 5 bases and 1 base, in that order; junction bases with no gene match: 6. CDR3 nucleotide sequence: TGCGCCAGCAGTGGGACAGGGGGCGCAGGGAACACCGGGGAGCTGTTTTTT. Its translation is CASSGTGGAGNTGELFF.

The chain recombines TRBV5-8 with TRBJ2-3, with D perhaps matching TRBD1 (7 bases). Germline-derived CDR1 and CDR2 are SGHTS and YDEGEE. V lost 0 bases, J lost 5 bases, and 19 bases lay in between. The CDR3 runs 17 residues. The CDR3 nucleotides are TGTGCCAGCAGCTTGGTTACTTACAGGGGAGGCCAAGATACGCAGTATTTT. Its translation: CASSLVTYRGGQDTQYF.

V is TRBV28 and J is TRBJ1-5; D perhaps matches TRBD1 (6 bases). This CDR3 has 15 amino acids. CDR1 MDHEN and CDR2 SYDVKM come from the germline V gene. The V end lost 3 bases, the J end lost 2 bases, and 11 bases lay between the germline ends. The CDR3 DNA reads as TGTGCCAGCAGTTTGCCAGGGGATGGCAATCAGCCCCAGCATTTT. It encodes CASSLPGDGNQPQHF. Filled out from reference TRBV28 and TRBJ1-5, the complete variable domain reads DVKVTQSSRYLVKRTGEKVFLECVQDMDHENMFWYRQDPGLGLRLIYFSYDVKMKEKGDIPEGYSVSREKKERFSLILESASTNQTSMYLCASSLPGDGNQPQHFGDGTRLSIL.

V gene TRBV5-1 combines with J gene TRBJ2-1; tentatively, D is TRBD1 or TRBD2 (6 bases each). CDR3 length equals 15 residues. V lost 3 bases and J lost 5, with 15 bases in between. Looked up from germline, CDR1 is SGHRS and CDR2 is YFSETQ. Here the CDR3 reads CASSSRGGDNNEQFF. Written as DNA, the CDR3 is TGCGCCAGCAGCTCGAGAGGAGGGGACAACAATGAGCAGTTCTTC.

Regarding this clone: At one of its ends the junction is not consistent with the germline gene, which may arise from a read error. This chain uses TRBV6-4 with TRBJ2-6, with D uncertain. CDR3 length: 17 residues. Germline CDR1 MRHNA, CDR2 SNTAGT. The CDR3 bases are TGTGCCAGCAGTGACTCGTATCAGGCCTCTGGGTCCAACGTCCTGACTTTC. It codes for CASSDSYQASGSNVLTF.

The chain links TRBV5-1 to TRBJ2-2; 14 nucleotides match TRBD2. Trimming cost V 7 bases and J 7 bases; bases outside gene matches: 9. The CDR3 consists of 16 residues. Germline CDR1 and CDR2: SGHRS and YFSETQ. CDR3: CASWPGLAGDGGELFF. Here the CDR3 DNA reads TGCGCCAGCTGGCCGGGACTAGCGGGAGATGGCGGGGAGCTGTTTTTT.

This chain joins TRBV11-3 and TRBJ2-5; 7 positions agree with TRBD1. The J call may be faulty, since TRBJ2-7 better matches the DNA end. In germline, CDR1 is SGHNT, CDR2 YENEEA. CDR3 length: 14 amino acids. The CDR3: CASSPQGDSYEQYF. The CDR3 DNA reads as TGTGCCAGCAGCCCCCAGGGGGACTCCTACGAGCAGTACTTC.

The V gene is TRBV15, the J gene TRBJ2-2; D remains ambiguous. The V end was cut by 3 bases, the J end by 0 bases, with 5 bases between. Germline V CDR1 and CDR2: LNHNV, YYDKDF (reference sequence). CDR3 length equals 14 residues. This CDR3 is CATSRIANTGELFF. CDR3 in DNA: TGTGCCACCAGCAGGATAGCGAACACCGGGGAGCTGTTTTTT.

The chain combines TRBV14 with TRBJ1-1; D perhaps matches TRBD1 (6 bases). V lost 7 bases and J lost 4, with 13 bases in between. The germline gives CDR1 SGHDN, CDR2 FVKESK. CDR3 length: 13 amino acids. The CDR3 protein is CASNSQGGTEAFF. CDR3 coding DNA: TGTGCCAGCAACTCACAGGGTGGCACTGAAGCTTTCTTT.

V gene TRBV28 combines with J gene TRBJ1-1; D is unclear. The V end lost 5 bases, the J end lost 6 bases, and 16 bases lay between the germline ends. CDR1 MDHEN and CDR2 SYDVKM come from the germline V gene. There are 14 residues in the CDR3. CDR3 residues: CASSPTVGAPEAFF. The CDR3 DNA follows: TGTGCCAGCAGTCCCACGGTAGGAGCACCTGAAGCTTTCTTT.

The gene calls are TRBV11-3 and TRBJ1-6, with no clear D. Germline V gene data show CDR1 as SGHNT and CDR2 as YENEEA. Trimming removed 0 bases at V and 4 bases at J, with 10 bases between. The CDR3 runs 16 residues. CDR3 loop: CASSLDQSGYNSPLHF. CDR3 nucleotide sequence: TGTGCCAGCAGCTTAGATCAGAGTGGGTATAATTCACCCCTCCACTTT.

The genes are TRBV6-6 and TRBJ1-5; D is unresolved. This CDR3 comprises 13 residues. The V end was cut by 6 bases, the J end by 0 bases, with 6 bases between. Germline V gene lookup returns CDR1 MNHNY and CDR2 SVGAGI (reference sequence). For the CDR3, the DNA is TGTGCCAGCAGCGGCTATAGCAATCAGCCCCAGCATTTT. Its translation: CASSGYSNQPQHF.

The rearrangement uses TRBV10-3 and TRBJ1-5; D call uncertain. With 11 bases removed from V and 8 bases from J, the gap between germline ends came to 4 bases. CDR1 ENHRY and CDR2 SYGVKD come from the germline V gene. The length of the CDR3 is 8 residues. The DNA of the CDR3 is TGTGCCTGTGAGCCCCAGCATTTT. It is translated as CACEPQHF.

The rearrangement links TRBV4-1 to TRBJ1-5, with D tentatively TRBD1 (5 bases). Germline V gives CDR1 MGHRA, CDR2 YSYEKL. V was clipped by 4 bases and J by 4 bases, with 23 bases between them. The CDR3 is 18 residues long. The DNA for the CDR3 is TGCGCCAGCAGCCCCTTATCCGTCGTAAGGGGACCGAATCAGCCCCAGCATTTT. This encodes CASSPLSVVRGPNQPQHF.

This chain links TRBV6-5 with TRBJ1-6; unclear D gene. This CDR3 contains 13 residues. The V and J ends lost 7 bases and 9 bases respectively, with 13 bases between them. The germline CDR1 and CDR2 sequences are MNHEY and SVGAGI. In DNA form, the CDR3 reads TGTGCCAGCACGCTCTCGGTTGTTTCACCCCTCCACTTT. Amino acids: CASTLSVVSPLHF.

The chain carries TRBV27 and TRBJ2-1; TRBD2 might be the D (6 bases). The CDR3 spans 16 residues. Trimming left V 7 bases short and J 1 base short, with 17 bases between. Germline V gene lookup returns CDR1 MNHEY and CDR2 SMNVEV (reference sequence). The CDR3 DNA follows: TGTGCCAGCAATCGAGCTGGGGCGGGATCCTACAATGAGCAGTTCTTC. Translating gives CASNRAGAGSYNEQFF.

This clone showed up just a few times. The CDR3 DNA reads TGTGCCTGGAGCTTCGCCGGGGGTCATAATTCACCCCTCCACTTT. Its protein product is CAWSFAGGHNSPLHF. V usage is TRBV30 and J usage is TRBJ1-6; TRBD1 might be the D (5 bases). Germline V lookup: CDR1 GTSNPN, CDR2 SVGIG (reference sequence). The CDR3 spans 15 residues. Trimming took 3 bases from V and 5 from J, leaving 14 bases between them.

This chain's CDR3 is CASSSSGTGELFF. The CDR3 DNA follows: TGTGCCAGCAGTTCGTCTGGGACCGGGGAGCTGTTTTTT. The chain employs TRBV6-5 and TRBJ2-2; D unclear. V lost 4 bases, J lost 5 bases, and 8 bases lay in between. Germline CDR1 MNHEY, CDR2 SVGAGI. This CDR3 has 13 residues.

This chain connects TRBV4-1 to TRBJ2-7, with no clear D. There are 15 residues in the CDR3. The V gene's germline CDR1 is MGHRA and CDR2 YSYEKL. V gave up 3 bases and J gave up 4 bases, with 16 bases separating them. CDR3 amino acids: CASSQVPAPAYEQYV. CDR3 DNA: TGCGCCAGCAGCCAGGTCCCGGCCCCCGCTTACGAGCAGTACGTC.

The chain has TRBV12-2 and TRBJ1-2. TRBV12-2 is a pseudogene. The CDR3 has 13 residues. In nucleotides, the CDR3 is TGTGCAAGTCGCCGGGGACCTAACTATGGCTACACCTTC. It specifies CASRRGPNYGYTF.

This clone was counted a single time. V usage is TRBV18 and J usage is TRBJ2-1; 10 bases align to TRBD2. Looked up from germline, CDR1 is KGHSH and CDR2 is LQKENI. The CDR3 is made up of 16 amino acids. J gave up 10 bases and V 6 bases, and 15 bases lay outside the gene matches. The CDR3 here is CASSPKRGGVPGEQFF. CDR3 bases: TGTGCCAGCTCCCCCAAGCGGGGGGGTGTACCAGGGGAGCAGTTCTTC. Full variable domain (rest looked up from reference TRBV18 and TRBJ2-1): NAGVMQNPRHLVRRRGQEARLRCSPMKGHSHVYWYRQLPEEGLKFMVYLQKENIIDESGMPKERFSAEFPKEGPSILRIQQVVRGDSAAYFCASSPKRGGVPGEQFFGPGTRLTVL.